This T cell receptor beta chain was found in a study of T cells in Graves' hyperthyroidism and ophthalmopathy. Per the germline V gene, CDR1 is SGHTA and CDR2 is FQGNSA. V was cut by 3 bases and J by 5 bases, with 11 bases left in between. The CDR3 is made up of 13 amino acids. TCR beta CDR3 regions were amplified from RNA transcripts. The HTBI primer set served for first-round RT-PCR of the TCR CDR3. TCRdb re-analysed the multiplex PCR reads in MiXCR, keeping a single row per CDR3 protein. Of some 600,000 distinct CDR3 sequences in the sample, around 45% were seen once. This clonotype was obtained from a woman under 30 with Graves' hyperthyroidism. Sequencing was carried out using peripheral blood or thyroid tissue (not recorded which). The chain has TRBV7-2 and TRBJ2-7, with D unclear. For the CDR3, the DNA is TGTGCCAGCAGCTTCAGTGAGAGTAACGAGCAGTACTTC. Amino acid sequence: CASSFSESNEQYF.